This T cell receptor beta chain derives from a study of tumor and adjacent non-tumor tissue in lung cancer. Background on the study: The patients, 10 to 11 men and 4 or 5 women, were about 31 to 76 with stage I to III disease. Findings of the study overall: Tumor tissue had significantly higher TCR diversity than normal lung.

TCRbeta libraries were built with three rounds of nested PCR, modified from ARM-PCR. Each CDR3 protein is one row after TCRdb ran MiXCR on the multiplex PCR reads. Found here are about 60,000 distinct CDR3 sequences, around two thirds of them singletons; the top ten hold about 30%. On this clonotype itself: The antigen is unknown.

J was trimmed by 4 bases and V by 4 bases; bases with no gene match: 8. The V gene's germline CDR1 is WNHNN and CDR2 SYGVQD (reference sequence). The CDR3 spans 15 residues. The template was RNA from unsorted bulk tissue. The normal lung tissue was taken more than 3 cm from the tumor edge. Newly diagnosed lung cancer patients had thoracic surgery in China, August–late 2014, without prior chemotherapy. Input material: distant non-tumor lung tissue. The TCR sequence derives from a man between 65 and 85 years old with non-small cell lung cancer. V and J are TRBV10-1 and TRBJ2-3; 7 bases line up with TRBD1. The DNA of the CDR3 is TGCGCCAGCAGTGGTTTCGGGACAGAAGCAGATACGCAGTATTTT. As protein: CASSGFGTEADTQYF.